These T cell receptor beta chains were read from a single sample in a study of early T cells in non-severe SARS-CoV-2 infection. TCRdb analysed the 5' RACE reads with MiXCR anew, one entry per CDR3 protein. The sample contains about 98,000 distinct CDR3 sequences, roughly 11% of which appear only once. The sample consisted of whole blood. These receptors all stem from an adult who was a healthcare worker with PCR-confirmed SARS-CoV-2 infection or an uninfected control (not recorded which). CDR3s include the opening cysteine and the closing phenylalanine or tryptophan. A D gene is named only where the DNA matches it firmly. Some rows mark clone size as missing; the rest say once, few, many or name a class of expanded clone.

D gene	V gene	clone size	J gene	CDR3 DNA	CDR3 protein
TRBD1	TRBV6-5	many	TRBJ2-7	TGTGCCAGCAGGAGGGACAGGGGGTCCTACGAGCAGTACTTC	CASRRDRGSYEQYF
.	TRBV12-5	many	TRBJ1-3	TGTGCTAGTGGTTTGTGGACGACGGGAAACACCATATATTTT	CASGLWTTGNTIYF
TRBD2	TRBV20-1	many	TRBJ2-4	TGCAGTGCTAGTGCAGCGGGAGGAGGCGGAAACATTCAGTACTTC	CSASAAGGGGNIQYF
TRBD1	TRBV20-1	.	TRBJ1-6	TGCAGTGCTAGAACCAACAGGGGAGCGAATTCACCCCTCCACTTT	CSARTNRGANSPLHF
.	TRBV7-6	.	TRBJ2-6	TGTGCCAGCAGCTCTTCGCCAGGGTCTGGGGCCAACGTCCTGACTTTC	CASSSSPGSGANVLTF
TRBD1	TRBV6-5	many	TRBJ2-1	TGTGCCAGCAGTTACGCGAACAGGGGCTCCTACAATGAGCAGTTCTTC	CASSYANRGSYNEQFF
.	TRBV20-1	.	TRBJ2-2	TGCAGTGCTAGGGGGGAATCCGGGGAGCTGTTTTTT	CSARGESGELFF
.	TRBV29-1	many	TRBJ2-1	TGCAGCGTTGTCTTAGGGGACAATGAGCAGTTCTTC	CSVVLGDNEQFF
.	TRBV20-1	.	TRBJ1-5	TGCAGTGCGAGCCAAGGTAGGAGCAATCAGCCCCAGCATTTT	CSASQGRSNQPQHF
.	TRBV30	many	TRBJ1-1	TGTGCCTGGAGGGGGAACACTGAAGCTTTCTTT	CAWRGNTEAFF
.	TRBV20-1	.	TRBJ1-1	TGCAGTGCGAACCAGGGTGGCACTGAAGCTTTCTTT	CSANQGGTEAFF
TRBD1	TRBV9	.	TRBJ1-2	TGTGCCAGCAGCCCTACAGGGGGTTTGATCTATGGCTACACCTTC	CASSPTGGLIYGYTF
.	TRBV7-2	many	TRBJ1-1	TGTGCCAGCAGTTTATCACTGAACACTGAAGCTTTCTTT	CASSLSLNTEAFF
.	TRBV12-3/TRBV12-4	.	TRBJ2-1	TGTGCCAGCAGTTTTAGGTCCTACAATGAGCAGTTCTTC	CASSFRSYNEQFF
TRBD2	TRBV11-2	many	TRBJ2-1	TGTGCCAGCAGCTCCTTCAGCGGGATTCCTGAGCAGTTCTTC	CASSSFSGIPEQFF
.	TRBV29-1	few	TRBJ1-1	TGCAGCGTTGTGCCAGGGCCGGTGAACACTGAAGCTTTCTTT	CSVVPGPVNTEAFF
.	TRBV7-9	.	TRBJ2-2	TGTGCCAGCAGCTTTTTGGGCACCGGGGAGCTGTTTTTT	CASSFLGTGELFF
TRBD1	TRBV2	many	TRBJ1-2	TGTGCCAGCAGGGGGACAGGGAGCGGCTACACCTTC	CASRGTGSGYTF
.	TRBV18	.	TRBJ1-1	TGTGCCAGCTCACAAACCGTCTCAGGGTCTGAAGCTTTCTTT	CASSQTVSGSEAFF
.	TRBV28	.	TRBJ2-1	TGTGCCAGCAGTTTATTTACCTTGGACGGTGAGCAGTTCTTC	CASSLFTLDGEQFF
.	TRBV24-1	.	TRBJ2-1	TGTGCCACCAGTGATGGACCAGGCGGGCAGTTCTTC	CATSDGPGGQFF
.	TRBV20-1	.	TRBJ1-2	TGCAGTGCTAGCGGGGGAGCGGGGAACTATGGCTACACCTTC	CSASGGAGNYGYTF
.	TRBV4-1	few	TRBJ1-2	TGCGCCAGCAGCCCCAGGGGCTCGGTATATGGCTACACCTTC	CASSPRGSVYGYTF